This TCR beta chain was documented in a study of blood T cell repertoires in COVID-19. In the study overall: Both acute and convalescent COVID-19 samples were obtained from the United States, Italy and Spain. PBMCs, B-cell-depleted T cells, or T cells were the source of the cDNA or gDNA that made up the material.

Germline loops: CDR1 SEHNR, CDR2 FQNEAQ (reference sequence). The CDR3 is 14 residues long. V shed 5 bases, J shed 5 bases, and the junction held 5 bases outside the gene matches. Study processing details: Amplified reference gene primers provided the basis for estimating nucleated cell counts. TCRdb's table, derived via immunoSEQ multiplex PCR, lists solely in-frame clones and lacks some. V, J and clone size are those of that table, while D and trimming were read from the DNA. The sample gives around 190,000 clones, around 76% of which show up once; 7.8% is in the top ten. Seattle researchers signed up patients amid active infection and tracked them longitudinally.

This TCR was sampled from a woman aged 55-69 years with COVID-19, enrolled during active disease. The chain employs TRBV7-9 and TRBJ2-7; 11 bases agree with TRBD1. The specimen was peripheral blood. The CDR3, as DNA: TGTGCCAGCAGCAGGCAGGGACAGGGGGACGAGCAGTACTTC. Amino acid sequence: CASSRQGQGDEQYF.